This is a list of T cell receptor beta chains from one sample in a study of T cells in Graves' hyperthyroidism and ophthalmopathy. From the multiplex PCR reads, TCRdb called clonotypes with MiXCR, one entry per CDR3 protein. The sample shows approximately 700,000 distinct CDR3 sequences, 45% of them seen only once. Sequenced input: peripheral blood or thyroid tissue (not recorded which). The receptors derive from an adult man with Graves' disease, either hyperthyroidism or ophthalmopathy (not recorded which). CDR3s include the opening cysteine and the closing phenylalanine or tryptophan. Fields, in order: J gene, D gene, V gene, CDR3 length, clone size, CDR3 protein, CDR3 DNA. D genes are given only for firm matches. The listing skips clone size in some rows; elsewhere it reads once, few, many or a size class.

J: TRBJ1-2; D: NA; V: TRBV29-1; length: 14; size: NA; CDR3: CSAFRGTASYGYTF; DNA: TGCAGCGCCTTCCGAGGGACCGCCTCTTATGGCTACACCTTC
J: TRBJ2-7; D: NA; V: TRBV5-8; length: 15; size: NA; CDR3: CASSLAYRDGDEQYF; DNA: TGTGCCAGCAGCTTGGCGTATCGGGACGGTGACGAGCAGTACTTC
J: TRBJ1-4; D: NA; V: TRBV6-6; length: 16; size: few; CDR3: CASSYSMAATNEKLFF; DNA: TGTGCCAGCAGTTACTCGATGGCGGCAACTAATGAAAAACTGTTTTTT
J: TRBJ1-4; D: NA; V: TRBV7-2; length: 14; size: few; CDR3: CASSTGLANEKLFF; DNA: TGTGCCAGCAGCACAGGGTTGGCTAATGAAAAACTGTTTTTT
J: TRBJ2-7; D: NA; V: TRBV7-9; length: 14; size: few; CDR3: CASSFRARGNEQYF; DNA: TGTGCCAGCAGCTTCCGGGCCAGGGGAAACGAGCAGTACTTC
J: TRBJ1-2; D: TRBD1; V: TRBV7-9; length: 13; size: few; CDR3: CASSPPGGGGYTF; DNA: TGTGCCAGCAGCCCTCCAGGGGGGGGCGGCTACACCTTC
J: TRBJ2-6; D: NA; V: TRBV10-2; length: 15; size: NA; CDR3: CASSANGSGANVLTF; DNA: TGCGCCAGCAGCGCCAACGGCTCTGGGGCCAACGTCCTGACTTTC
J: TRBJ1-2; D: NA; V: TRBV25-1; length: 14; size: many; CDR3: CASSEYGGGFGYTF; DNA: TGTGCCAGCAGTGAATACGGAGGGGGTTTTGGCTACACCTTC
J: TRBJ1-1; D: NA; V: TRBV19; length: 14; size: NA; CDR3: CASSMGTANTEAFF; DNA: TGTGCCAGTAGTATGGGGACGGCGAACACTGAAGCTTTCTTT
J: TRBJ2-7; D: NA; V: TRBV11-2; length: 14; size: few; CDR3: CASSLRLGTYEQYF; DNA: TGTGCCAGCAGCTTAAGATTGGGCACCTACGAGCAGTACTTC
J: TRBJ2-6; D: NA; V: TRBV12-3/TRBV12-4; length: 14; size: many; CDR3: CASRLTAGANVLTF; DNA: TGTGCCAGCAGATTGACAGCAGGGGCCAACGTCCTGACTTTC
J: TRBJ2-7; D: NA; V: TRBV10-3; length: 14; size: NA; CDR3: CAISGRDSSYEQYF; DNA: TGTGCCATCAGTGGGAGGGACAGCTCCTACGAGCAGTACTTC
J: TRBJ2-5; D: NA; V: TRBV7-9; length: 16; size: many; CDR3: CASSLGLGAGGETQYF; DNA: TGTGCCAGCAGCTTGGGCTTGGGGGCTGGTGGAGAGACCCAGTACTTC
J: TRBJ1-2; D: TRBD1; V: TRBV7-2; length: 13; size: many; CDR3: CASSEGQGDGYTF; DNA: TGTGCCAGCAGCGAGGGACAGGGAGACGGCTACACCTTC
J: TRBJ1-2; D: NA; V: TRBV12-3/TRBV12-4; length: 13; size: NA; CDR3: CASSLARGSGYTF; DNA: TGTGCCAGCAGTTTAGCCAGGGGATCTGGCTACACCTTC
J: TRBJ2-7; D: TRBD1; V: TRBV29-1; length: 13; size: many; CDR3: CSVEAGGGYEQYF; DNA: TGCAGCGTTGAGGCAGGGGGCGGGTACGAGCAGTACTTC
J: TRBJ2-5; D: NA; V: TRBV7-9; length: 14; size: NA; CDR3: CASSPESGEETQYF; DNA: TGTGCCAGCAGCCCAGAGTCAGGGGAAGAGACCCAGTACTTC
J: TRBJ1-4; D: TRBD1; V: TRBV25-1; length: 16; size: NA; CDR3: CASSAGNTGENEKLFF; DNA: TGTGCCAGCAGTGCTGGAAACACAGGGGAGAATGAAAAACTGTTTTTT
J: TRBJ1-5; D: NA; V: TRBV12-3/TRBV12-4; length: 14; size: few; CDR3: CASSQWNSNQPQHF; DNA: TGTGCCAGCAGCCAGTGGAATAGCAATCAGCCCCAGCATTTT
J: TRBJ1-2; D: NA; V: TRBV7-9; length: 15; size: NA; CDR3: CASSLNDVGGEGYTF; DNA: TGTGCCAGCAGCTTAAATGACGTTGGGGGAGAAGGCTACACCTTC
J: TRBJ2-5; D: NA; V: TRBV11-1; length: 19; size: NA; CDR3: CASSLVGSQGVGPTETQYF; DNA: TGTGCCAGCAGCTTAGTAGGATCTCAAGGGGTTGGTCCTACGGAGACCCAGTACTTC
J: TRBJ2-5; D: TRBD2; V: TRBV2; length: 15; size: NA; CDR3: CASRFTSGSRETQYF; DNA: TGCGCCAGCAGGTTCACTAGCGGGAGCCGGGAGACCCAGTACTTC
J: TRBJ1-1; D: NA; V: TRBV20-1; length: 15; size: few; CDR3: CSARDRKAGVKSHSF; DNA: TGCAGTGCTAGAGATAGGAAGGCAGGAGTCAAGAGTCACTCGTTT
J: TRBJ1-2; D: NA; V: TRBV20-1; length: 13; size: few; CDR3: CSASRQSAYGYTF; DNA: TGCAGTGCTAGCCGACAGTCGGCCTATGGCTACACCTTC
J: TRBJ1-2; D: NA; V: TRBV18; length: 14; size: NA; CDR3: CASSPGTGEYGYTF; DNA: TGTGCCAGCTCACCGGGGACGGGAGAATATGGCTACACCTTC
J: TRBJ2-2; D: TRBD2; V: TRBV7-2; length: 16; size: few; CDR3: CASSHLAGGPGGELFF; DNA: TGTGCCAGCAGCCACCTAGCGGGAGGGCCAGGCGGGGAGCTGTTTTTT
J: TRBJ2-7; D: NA; V: TRBV6-6; length: 13; size: many; CDR3: CASLRAGEYEQYF; DNA: TGTGCCAGCCTGAGGGCAGGAGAATACGAGCAGTACTTC
J: TRBJ2-2; D: NA; V: TRBV7-9; length: 13; size: NA; CDR3: CASRFSGAGELFF; DNA: TGTGCCAGCAGATTTAGTGGGGCCGGGGAGCTGTTTTTT
J: TRBJ2-1; D: TRBD1; V: TRBV7-9; length: 14; size: NA; CDR3: CASSLSDRGDEQFF; DNA: TGTGCCAGCAGCCTCTCGGACAGGGGTGATGAGCAGTTCTTC
J: TRBJ1-1; D: NA; V: TRBV5-1; length: 15; size: NA; CDR3: CASSLLTALNTEAFF; DNA: TGCGCCAGCAGCCTACTGACGGCTTTGAACACTGAAGCTTTCTTT
J: TRBJ1-3; D: NA; V: TRBV6-1; length: 14; size: few; CDR3: CASREGASGNTIYF; DNA: TGTGCCAGCCGGGAAGGGGCTTCTGGAAACACCATATATTTT
J: TRBJ1-1; D: TRBD1; V: TRBV7-9; length: 15; size: many; CDR3: CASSLRDSMNTEAFF; DNA: TGTGCCAGCAGCTTACGGGACAGTATGAACACTGAAGCTTTCTTT
J: TRBJ2-5; D: NA; V: TRBV6-5; length: 10; size: once; CDR3: CAISESTQYF; DNA: TGTGCCATCAGTGAGTCGACCCAGTACTTC
J: TRBJ2-7; D: TRBD1; V: TRBV7-9; length: 15; size: few; CDR3: CASSLVGQGPYEQYF; DNA: TGTGCCAGCAGCTTAGTGGGACAGGGCCCCTACGAGCAGTACTTC
J: TRBJ1-5; D: NA; V: TRBV6-6; length: 16; size: few; CDR3: CASSELVGRGNQPQHF; DNA: TGTGCCAGCAGTGAACTCGTCGGGAGGGGCAATCAGCCCCAGCATTTT
J: TRBJ2-7; D: TRBD1; V: TRBV7-9; length: 14; size: many; CDR3: CASSSRTGKYEQYF; DNA: TGTGCCAGCAGCTCTCGGACAGGGAAGTACGAGCAGTACTTC
J: TRBJ2-2; D: NA; V: TRBV20-1; length: 14; size: few; CDR3: CSARKGANTGELFF; DNA: TGCAGTGCTAGGAAGGGGGCGAACACCGGGGAGCTGTTTTTT
J: TRBJ2-2; D: NA; V: TRBV20-1; length: 14; size: NA; CDR3: CSASRGRATGELFF; DNA: TGCAGTGCTAGCAGGGGCAGGGCCACCGGGGAGCTGTTTTTT
J: TRBJ1-1; D: NA; V: TRBV19; length: 15; size: few; CDR3: CASRSRVGRATEAFF; DNA: TGTGCCAGTAGGTCAAGAGTGGGGAGAGCCACTGAAGCTTTCTTT
J: TRBJ1-1; D: NA; V: TRBV5-1; length: 15; size: NA; CDR3: CASSLLTGWDTEAFF; DNA: TGCGCCAGCAGCTTACTTACAGGGTGGGACACTGAAGCTTTCTTT
J: TRBJ2-7; D: TRBD2; V: TRBV7-9; length: 16; size: NA; CDR3: CASSRTGRADTYEQYF; DNA: TGTGCCAGCAGCCGGACGGGGAGGGCGGACACCTACGAGCAGTACTTC
J: TRBJ1-1; D: NA; V: TRBV5-4; length: 15; size: few; CDR3: CASREGGGEGTEAFF; DNA: TGTGCCAGCAGGGAGGGGGGGGGAGAGGGCACTGAAGCTTTCTTT
J: TRBJ2-7; D: TRBD2; V: TRBV7-8; length: 15; size: many; CDR3: CASSLGGGRNGEQYF; DNA: TGTGCCAGCAGCTTAGGTGGCGGGAGGAACGGCGAGCAGTACTTC
J: TRBJ2-7; D: TRBD1; V: TRBV7-9; length: 14; size: few; CDR3: CASSQEGQGYEQYF; DNA: TGTGCCAGCAGCCAAGAAGGACAGGGCTACGAGCAGTACTTC
J: TRBJ1-2; D: TRBD1; V: TRBV25-1; length: 13; size: NA; CDR3: CASTRQGSSGYTF; DNA: TGTGCCAGCACCCGACAGGGGTCGTCTGGCTACACCTTC
J: TRBJ1-4; D: TRBD1; V: TRBV7-9; length: 14; size: NA; CDR3: CASSQDRVYEKLFF; DNA: TGTGCCAGCAGCCAAGACAGGGTGTACGAAAAACTGTTTTTT
J: TRBJ1-5; D: TRBD1; V: TRBV29-1; length: 13; size: NA; CDR3: CSLTTGGGQPQHF; DNA: TGCAGCCTTACAACAGGGGGCGGCCAGCCCCAGCATTTT
J: TRBJ1-1; D: NA; V: TRBV25-1; length: 17; size: many; CDR3: CASSELPGPGTNTEAFF; DNA: TGTGCCAGCAGTGAACTCCCGGGACCAGGGACGAACACTGAAGCTTTCTTT
J: TRBJ2-5; D: NA; V: TRBV7-2; length: 13; size: many; CDR3: CASSPVSQETQYF; DNA: TGTGCCAGCAGCCCCGTTTCACAAGAGACCCAGTACTTC
J: TRBJ2-5; D: NA; V: TRBV4-3; length: 16; size: NA; CDR3: CASSQASPGPQETQYF; DNA: TGCGCCAGCAGCCAAGCTAGTCCAGGGCCCCAAGAGACCCAGTACTTC
J: TRBJ1-2; D: NA; V: TRBV5-1; length: 16; size: NA; CDR3: CASSLGWFWTGDGYTF; DNA: TGCGCCAGCAGCTTGGGGTGGTTTTGGACGGGGGATGGCTACACCTTC
J: TRBJ2-6; D: NA; V: TRBV12-3/TRBV12-4; length: 17; size: NA; CDR3: CASSLVTPGTGANVLTF; DNA: TGTGCCAGCAGTTTAGTGACACCTGGCACTGGGGCCAACGTCCTGACTTTC
J: TRBJ1-1; D: NA; V: TRBV29-1; length: 10; size: NA; CDR3: CSVNRDEAFF; DNA: TGCAGCGTTAACAGGGATGAAGCTTTCTTT
J: TRBJ2-7; D: TRBD1; V: TRBV20-1; length: 15; size: NA; CDR3: CSAAPPGTGDYEQYF; DNA: TGCAGTGCGGCTCCTCCCGGGACAGGGGATTACGAGCAGTACTTC